This T cell receptor beta chain comes out of a study of blood T cell repertoires in COVID-19. The CDR3 has 18 amino acids. The germline CDR1 and CDR2 sequences are MDHEN and SYDVKM. V lost 7 bases and J lost 6; bases outside the gene matches: 20. Method: immunoSEQ multiplex PCR; TCRdb's copy keeps in-frame clones and lacks some. Here the sample spans 130,000 to 150,000 clones, roughly three quarters being singletons. This TCR was sampled from a woman aged 55-69 years with acute or convalescent COVID-19. V gene TRBV28 combines with J gene TRBJ2-3; 9 bases align to TRBD2. Sequenced material: peripheral blood. The CDR3 region has the DNA TGTGCCAGCACCCCAGAAATGGTAGCGGGAGACCCGGGGGATACGCAGTATTTT. It codes for CASTPEMVAGDPGDTQYF.